The T cell receptor (beta chain) described here comes from a study of low-dose radiotherapy and immunotherapy resistance in tumors (dated by TCRdb to between 2021 and 2024). Context from the whole study: In Cohort 1, 0.5 Gy per fraction was delivered every 2 weeks, and a total PTV dose of 6.5 Gy was prescribed. In Cohort 2, 1 Gy per fraction was delivered every two weeks, for a total of 13 Gy over 26 weeks. Patients were given nivolumab as a 240 mg flat dose every two weeks and ipilimumab at 1 mg/kg every six weeks, with both drugs delivered intravenously. Every two weeks, patients got intravenous cyclophosphamide at 200 mg/m2, given one day ahead of each radiation and immunotherapy administration. Starting on cycle 1 day 1, patients took 300 mg of aspirin by mouth once a day for four cycles. Randomization of trial participants into treatment groups was not performed. Eight patients were included in the translational analysis, namely three from the first dose cohort plus the first five from the second dose cohort.

V drops 1 base and J drops 1 base, leaving 4 bases in between. CDR1 and CDR2, per the germline V gene (reference sequence), are GTSNPN and SVGIG. From its cysteine to its phenylalanine, the CDR3 spans 13 amino acids. Just the 39-base CDR3 DNA is kept, in frame starting at base 1. Data came from an Illumina HiSeq 2500. Superscript III and a set of TRAV- and TRBV-specific primers were used to synthesize first-strand cDNA, so that both TCRalpha and TCRbeta chains were covered. TCRs were amplified for about 19 PCR cycles with Phusion, using a constant-region primer paired with the adapter attached to the V primers. Isolated mRNA was amplified with the MessageAmp II aRNA Amplification Kit, using a 16-hour in vitro transcription at 37°C. mRNA for TCR sequencing was isolated with the Dynabeads mRNA DIRECT Purification Kit. Indexed Illumina adapters were added in a second Phusion PCR of about 27 cycles, after which AMPure XP beads were used to purify the products. As for how the authors treated the data: Using custom Perl scripts, TCR sequences encoding the same protein were pooled, out-of-frame sequences were removed, and the abundance of each clonotype was computed. TCR sequences supported by only a single read were excluded from analysis. Shannon entropy, Gini index, clonality, richness, and the frequency of TCRs shared between repertoires were included as repertoire metrics. Using fastp at Q25 and MiXCR, TCRdb reprocessed the public reads and kept productive beta chains. Rows are unified per CDR3 protein, each entry keeping the most common DNA and genes. The V and J calls were determined by TCRdb, not by the authors. This sample holds around 58,000 distinct CDR3 sequences; 20% to 25% were observed only once. About 7% of the sample belongs to the ten largest clones.

The meaning of the sample's time point label: after trial treatment. The treatment or condition label of this sample denotes: LDRT plus nivolumab, ipilimumab, low-dose cyclophosphamide and aspirin (RACIN trial). Donors were enrolled in RACIN, a single-arm phase I dose-escalation trial combining nivolumab, ipilimumab, aspirin, low-dose cyclophosphamide and low-dose radiotherapy. To be eligible, a patient needed to have an advanced solid tumor that was TIL-negative. For this clonotype: The clone's antigen remains unknown. One base away there is no much larger clone; base qualities are not given.

This chain is built from TRBV30 and TRBJ2-2, with an unclear D gene assignment. The sample consisted of PBMCs, taken after low-dose radiotherapy plus immunotherapy. The receptor's source is a male donor with prostate cancer. CDR3 reads: CAWSAWNTGELFF. The sequence in DNA is TGTGCCTGGAGTGCGTGGAACACCGGGGAGCTGTTTTTT.